The entry that follows covers one TCR beta chain sequence. The PCR made use of 60 Vbeta and 13 Jbeta primers. The repertoire was sequenced with immunoSEQ multiplex PCR; TCRdb's copy has only in-frame clones and lacks some. This listing includes 70,000 or so clones. The CDR3 is made up of 14 amino acids. Looked up from germline, CDR1 is SGDLS and CDR2 is YYNGEE. Trimming removed 4 bases at V and 6 bases at J, with 14 bases between. The data belong to a study of cytomegalovirus exposure and HLA in healthy donors. V gene TRBV9 combines with J gene TRBJ1-5; D might be TRBD1 (6 bases). The TCR originated in a female donor in good health and CMV-seropositive. Source material: PBMCs. Here the CDR3 DNA reads TGTGCCAGCAGCCTGGGTCAGGGGTTTCAGCCCCAGCATTTT. Translated: CASSLGQGFQPQHF. Supplemented by reference TRBV9 and TRBJ1-5, the full variable domain reads DSGVTQTPKHLITATGQRVTLRCSPRSGDLSVYWYQQSLDQGLQFLIQYYNGEERAKGNILERFSAQQFPDLHSELNLSSLELGDSALYFCASSLGQGFQPQHFGDGTRLSIL.